This TCR beta chain was profiled in a study of T cells after yellow fever vaccination. This clonotype was counted between two and nine times. Its antigen is not known. TCRdb fed the 5' RACE reads into MiXCR, producing one record per CDR3 protein. The sample has fewer than 400,000 distinct CDR3 sequences; under 7.5% are singletons. General study points: Detected again after the booster were most primary-vaccination clones, at 95% to 98% CD4 and 88% CD8.

Germline V gene data show CDR1 as SNHLY and CDR2 as FYNNEI. Trimming stripped 6 bases from V and 0 bases from J, with 9 bases between. This CDR3 region has 15 residues. The V call is TRBV2, the J call TRBJ2-6; D possibly matches TRBD1 or TRBD2 (5 bases each). Material: PBMCs, obtained 5 days after the yellow fever booster vaccination. The TCR sequence derives from a man under 40 who received the YFV17D yellow fever vaccine. Written as DNA, the CDR3 is TGTGCCAGCAGGGGGGTCCACTCTGGGGCCAACGTCCTGACTTTC. It codes for CASRGVHSGANVLTF.